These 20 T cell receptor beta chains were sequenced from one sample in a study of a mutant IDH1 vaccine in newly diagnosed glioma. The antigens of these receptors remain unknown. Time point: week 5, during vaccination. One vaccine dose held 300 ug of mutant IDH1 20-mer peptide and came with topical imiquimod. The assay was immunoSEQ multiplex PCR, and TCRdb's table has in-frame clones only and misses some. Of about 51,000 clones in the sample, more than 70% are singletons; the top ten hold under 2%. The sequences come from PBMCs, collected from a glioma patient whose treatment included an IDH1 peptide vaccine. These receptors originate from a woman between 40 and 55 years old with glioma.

The CDR3 DNA reads as TGTGCCAGTAGTATAGATCTGGTTCAGCCCCAGCATTTT. Translated, it gives CASSIDLVQPQHF. The chain uses TRBV19 and TRBJ1-5, with D unresolved. CDR1 and CDR2 (germline): LNHDA, SQIVND (reference sequence). The germline V and J ends were trimmed by 0 bases and 6 bases, with 6 bases remaining between them. The CDR3 loop spans 13 amino acids.

CDR3 protein: CASTQTAPRQVNSGNTIYF. CDR3 in DNA: TGTGCCAGTACCCAGACGGCCCCACGACAGGTAAACTCTGGAAACACCATATATTTT. V usage is TRBV19 and J usage is TRBJ1-3, with a weak D call TRBD1 (6 bases). Germline V gives CDR1 LNHDA, CDR2 SQIVND (reference sequence). V was clipped by 7 bases and J by 0 bases, with 25 bases between them. The CDR3 sequence is 19 residues long.

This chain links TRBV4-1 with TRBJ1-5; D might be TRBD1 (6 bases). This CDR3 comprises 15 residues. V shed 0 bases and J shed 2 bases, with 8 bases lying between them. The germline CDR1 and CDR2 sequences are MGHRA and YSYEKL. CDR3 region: CASSQERGGNQPQHF. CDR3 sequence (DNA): TGCGCCAGCAGCCAAGAGAGGGGGGGCAATCAGCCCCAGCATTTT.

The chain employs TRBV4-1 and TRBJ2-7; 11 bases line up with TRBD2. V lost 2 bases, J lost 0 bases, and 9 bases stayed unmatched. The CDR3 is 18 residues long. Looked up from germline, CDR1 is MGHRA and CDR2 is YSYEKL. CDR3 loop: CASSQSPSGGLSSYEQYF. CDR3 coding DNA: TGCGCCAGCAGCCAAAGTCCTAGCGGGGGGCTCAGCTCCTACGAGCAGTACTTC.

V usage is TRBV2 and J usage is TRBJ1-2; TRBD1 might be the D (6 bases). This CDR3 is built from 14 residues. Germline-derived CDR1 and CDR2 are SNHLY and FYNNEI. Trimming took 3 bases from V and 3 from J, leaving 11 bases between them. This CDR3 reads CASSELGAYYGYTF. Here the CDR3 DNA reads TGTGCCAGCAGTGAGCTGGGGGCGTACTATGGCTACACCTTC.

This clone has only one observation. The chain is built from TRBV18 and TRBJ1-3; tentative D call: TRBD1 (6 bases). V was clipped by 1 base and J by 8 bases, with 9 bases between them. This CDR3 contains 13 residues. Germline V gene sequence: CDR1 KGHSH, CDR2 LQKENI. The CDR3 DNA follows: TGTGCCAGCTCACCACGGGCAGGGGACACCATATATTTT. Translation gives CASSPRAGDTIYF.

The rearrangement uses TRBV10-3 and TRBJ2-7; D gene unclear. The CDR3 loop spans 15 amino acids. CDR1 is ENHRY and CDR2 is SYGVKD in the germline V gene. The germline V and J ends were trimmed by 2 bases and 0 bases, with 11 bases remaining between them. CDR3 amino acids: CAISEDAGRSYEQYF. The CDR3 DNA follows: TGTGCCATCAGTGAGGACGCCGGCCGCTCCTACGAGCAGTACTTC.

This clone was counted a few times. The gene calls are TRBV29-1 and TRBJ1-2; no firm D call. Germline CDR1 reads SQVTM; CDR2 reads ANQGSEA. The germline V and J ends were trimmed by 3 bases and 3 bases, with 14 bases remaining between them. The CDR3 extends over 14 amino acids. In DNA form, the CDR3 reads TGCAGCGTTGACCCAGGCCCACTTCACTATGGCTACACCTTC. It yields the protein CSVDPGPLHYGYTF.

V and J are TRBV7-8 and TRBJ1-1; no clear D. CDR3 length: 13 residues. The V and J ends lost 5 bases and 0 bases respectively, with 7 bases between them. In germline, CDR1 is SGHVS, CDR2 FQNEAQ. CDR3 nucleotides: TGTGCCAGCAGCCCCAACATGAACACTGAAGCTTTCTTT. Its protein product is CASSPNMNTEAFF.

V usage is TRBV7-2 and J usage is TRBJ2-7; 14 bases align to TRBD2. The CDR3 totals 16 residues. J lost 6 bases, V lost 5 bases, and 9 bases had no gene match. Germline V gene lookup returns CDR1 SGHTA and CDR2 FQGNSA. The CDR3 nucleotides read TGTGCCAGCAGCCCCAGGACGGGACTAGCGGGGGTCGAGCAGTACTTC. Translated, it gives CASSPRTGLAGVEQYF.

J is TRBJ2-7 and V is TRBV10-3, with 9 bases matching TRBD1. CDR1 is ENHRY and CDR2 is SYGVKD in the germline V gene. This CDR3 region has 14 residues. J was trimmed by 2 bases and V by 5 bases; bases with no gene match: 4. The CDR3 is CAISIGQGPYEQYF. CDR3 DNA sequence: TGTGCCATCAGTATCGGACAGGGGCCCTACGAGCAGTACTTC.

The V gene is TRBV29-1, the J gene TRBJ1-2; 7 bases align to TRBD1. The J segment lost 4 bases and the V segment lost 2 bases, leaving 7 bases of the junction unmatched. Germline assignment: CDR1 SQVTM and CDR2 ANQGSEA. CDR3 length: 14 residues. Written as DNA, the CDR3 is TGCAGCGTTGAAACAGGGGAGGTCAGCTATGGCTACACCTTC. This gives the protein CSVETGEVSYGYTF.

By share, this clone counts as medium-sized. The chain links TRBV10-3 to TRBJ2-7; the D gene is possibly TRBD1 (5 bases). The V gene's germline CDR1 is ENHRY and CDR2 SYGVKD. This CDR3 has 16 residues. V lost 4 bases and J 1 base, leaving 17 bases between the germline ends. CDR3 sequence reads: CAISVSGQGSSYEQYF. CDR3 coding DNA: TGTGCCATCAGTGTGTCGGGCCAGGGCAGTTCCTACGAGCAGTACTTC.

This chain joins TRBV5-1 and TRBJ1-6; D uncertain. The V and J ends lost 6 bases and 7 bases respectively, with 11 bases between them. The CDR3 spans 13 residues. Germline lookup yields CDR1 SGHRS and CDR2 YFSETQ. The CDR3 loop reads CASTKDVNSPLHF. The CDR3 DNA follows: TGCGCCAGCACAAAGGACGTAAATTCACCCCTCCACTTT.

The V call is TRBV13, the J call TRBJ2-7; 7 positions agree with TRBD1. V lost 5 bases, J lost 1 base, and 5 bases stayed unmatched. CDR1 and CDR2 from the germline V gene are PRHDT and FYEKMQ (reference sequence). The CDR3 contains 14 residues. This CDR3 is CASSPGQVSYEQYF. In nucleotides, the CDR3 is TGTGCCAGCAGCCCCGGACAGGTTTCCTACGAGCAGTACTTC.

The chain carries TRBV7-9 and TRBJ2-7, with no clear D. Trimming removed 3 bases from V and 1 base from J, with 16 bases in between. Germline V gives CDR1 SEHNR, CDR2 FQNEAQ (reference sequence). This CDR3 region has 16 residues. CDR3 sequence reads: CASSFPPVGVSYEQYF. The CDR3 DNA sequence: TGTGCCAGCAGCTTCCCCCCGGTGGGCGTGTCCTACGAGCAGTACTTC.

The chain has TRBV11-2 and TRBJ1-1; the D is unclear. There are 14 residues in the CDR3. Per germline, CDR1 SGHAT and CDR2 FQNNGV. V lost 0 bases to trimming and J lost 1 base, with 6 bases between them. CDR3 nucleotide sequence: TGTGCCAGCAGCTTAGATCTGGCGAACACTGAAGCTTTCTTT. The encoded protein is CASSLDLANTEAFF.

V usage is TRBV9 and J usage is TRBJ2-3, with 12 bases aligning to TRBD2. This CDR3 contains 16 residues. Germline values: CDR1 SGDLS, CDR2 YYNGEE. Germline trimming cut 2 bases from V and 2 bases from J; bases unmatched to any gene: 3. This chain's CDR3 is CASSVRLAGDTDTQYF. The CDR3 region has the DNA TGTGCCAGCAGCGTTAGACTAGCGGGGGACACAGATACGCAGTATTTT.

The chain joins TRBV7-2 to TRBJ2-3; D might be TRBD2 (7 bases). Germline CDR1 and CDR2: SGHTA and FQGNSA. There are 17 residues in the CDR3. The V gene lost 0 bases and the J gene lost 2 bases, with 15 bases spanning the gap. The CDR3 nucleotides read TGTGCCAGCAGCTTAGCGGGAGCGGGGACACCCACAGATACGCAGTATTTT. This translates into CASSLAGAGTPTDTQYF.

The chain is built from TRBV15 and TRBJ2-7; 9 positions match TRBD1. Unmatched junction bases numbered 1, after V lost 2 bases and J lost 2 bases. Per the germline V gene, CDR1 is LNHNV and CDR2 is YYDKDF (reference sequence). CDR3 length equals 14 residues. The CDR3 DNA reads TGTGCCACCAGCAGAAGACAGGGGGCCTACGAGCAGTACTTC. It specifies CATSRRQGAYEQYF.